The present TCR beta chain was sequenced within a study of T cell responses to AZD1222 COVID-19 vaccine. Study background: The analysis combined second doses at about 4 or about 12 weeks.

Profiling relied on immunoSEQ multiplex PCR, and the TCRdb table lists in-frame clones only, not all of them. The repertoire consists of roughly 130,000 clones, with 91% occurring once and the leading ten covering around 2.8%. The germline V gene has CDR1 MNHEY and CDR2 SMNVEV (reference sequence). V was trimmed by 1 base and J by 3 bases, leaving 16 bases between them. This CDR3 is 16 amino acids long. The study's findings and limits: The donor group comprised mostly white British people and more females; the analysis possibly underestimated clonal diversity.

This clone has only one observation. The target antigen is unknown. The input for sequencing was peripheral blood, taken on day 0 of AZD1222 vaccination. This TCR derives from an adult in good health. The chain links TRBV27 to TRBJ2-7; the D gene could be TRBD1 or TRBD2 (5 bases each). CDR3 region: CASSLLPGPPLYEQYF. The CDR3 nucleotides read TGTGCCAGCAGTTTATTGCCGGGGCCACCGCTCTACGAGCAGTACTTC.